A single T cell receptor beta chain is shown here with its context. This specimen belongs to a study of blood T cell repertoires in COVID-19. Clones were sequenced by immunoSEQ multiplex PCR, and TCRdb holds only the in-frame ones, with some missing. The sample lists around 260,000 clones; around 85% were seen once. Recovery among Cohort 3 donors was established by two negative PCRs, clearance, or symptom resolution. Germline CDR1 reads MGHRA; CDR2 reads YSYEKL. After removal of 2 bases from V and 6 bases from J, the junction contained 6 bases not matched to a gene. The CDR3 runs to 15 residues. Specimen: PBMCs or T cells enriched from blood (not recorded which). This chain joins TRBV4-1 and TRBJ2-1; TRBD2 matches 8 bases. The sequence was collected from a woman aged 30 to 39 who had recovered from COVID-19. The CDR3 loop reads CASSQQAGVFNEQFF. The CDR3 nucleotides are TGCGCCAGCAGCCAACAAGCGGGAGTCTTCAATGAGCAGTTCTTC.